Listed here are 2 T cell receptor beta chains from one sample, sequenced in a study of CD8 T cells in Susac syndrome (dated by TCRdb to the late 2010s). Receptor amplification or capture employed the immunoSEQ multiplex PCR assay. RNA was extracted using the RNeasy kit, and roughly 0.5 to 1 microgram was reverse transcribed with random hexamers. TCRdb took the public reads, trimmed them with fastp at Q25, ran MiXCR for clone calling and kept in-frame beta chains. Each CDR3 protein gets just one entry, which takes the most common genes and DNA from the rows behind it. The sample yields roughly 150,000 distinct CDR3 sequences; 93% were counted once. Together, the top ten hold about 0.14% of the sample. The sequenced sample was CD4+ T cells from PBMCs. These receptors were obtained from a human donor in good health.

This clonotype was seen once. V and J are TRBV11-2 and TRBJ1-1, with TRBD1 identical over 10 bases. The CDR3 runs 14 residues. Germline lookup yields CDR1 SGHAT and CDR2 FQNNGV. Trimming removed 5 bases from V and 3 bases from J; junction bases left unmatched: 3. CDR3 protein: CASSPGQGDTEAFF. The CDR3 nucleotides read TGTGCCAGCAGCCCCGGACAGGGGGACACTGAAGCTTTCTTT. The whole variable domain, filled in from reference TRBV11-2 and TRBJ1-1, reads EAGVAQSPRYKIIEKRQSVAFWCNPISGHATLYWYQQILGQGPKLLIQFQNNGVVDDSQLPKDRFSAERLKGVDSTLKIQPAKLEDSAVYLCASSPGQGDTEAFFGQGTRLTVV.

The chain carries TRBV5-1 and TRBJ2-3, with TRBD2 identical over 10 bases. The CDR3 is 15 residues long. In germline, CDR1 is SGHRS, CDR2 YFSETQ. Germline trimming cut 0 bases from V and 5 bases from J; bases unmatched to any gene: 3. The CDR3 is CASSLELAGGDTQYF. CDR3 bases: TGCGCCAGCAGCTTGGAATTAGCGGGGGGAGATACGCAGTATTTT.